These 32 T cell receptor beta chains were all obtained from the same sample, sequenced in a study of identifying expanded T cells in peripheral blood. Measured with immunoSEQ multiplex PCR; TCRdb has only the in-frame clones, and not every one. The sample has 120,000 or so clones, around 84% seen once. The source material was blood. These receptors came from a person aged 18-69 years in good health.

In its sample, this clone was seen once. The CDR3 here is CASSLSHRQELNTEAFF. CDR3 bases: TGCGCCAGCAGCCTCTCACACAGACAAGAATTGAACACTGAAGCTTTCTTT. The rearrangement links TRBV4-3 to TRBJ1-1; no clear D gene. This CDR3 contains 17 residues. V lost 4 bases to trimming and J lost 0 bases, with 18 bases between them. Germline CDR1 and CDR2: LGHNA and YSLEER.

This rearrangement joins TRBV2 to TRBJ2-1; D remains unclear. Germline loops: CDR1 SNHLY, CDR2 FYNNEI. The CDR3 extends over 15 amino acids. Trimming stripped 5 bases from V and 8 bases from J, with 19 bases between. CDR3 in DNA: TGTGCCAGCAGTTTCACCGGGCCCCCTTTGGATGAGCAGTTCTTC. Translating it yields CASSFTGPPLDEQFF. Using reference TRBV2 and TRBJ2-1 for the parts outside the CDR3, the full variable domain is EPEVTQTPSHQVTQMGQEVILRCVPISNHLYFYWYRQILGQKVEFLVSFYNNEISEKSEIFDDQFSVERPDGSNFTLKIRSTKLEDSAMYFCASSFTGPPLDEQFFGPGTRLTVL.

The chain combines TRBV19 with TRBJ2-3; D gene unclear. V was clipped by 3 bases and J by 10 bases, with 14 bases between them. The CDR3 totals 13 residues. Germline CDR1 LNHDA, CDR2 SQIVND (reference sequence). The CDR3 DNA is TGTGCCAGTAGTATTGGAGTTGAAGACCCGCAGTATTTT. It codes for CASSIGVEDPQYF. Variable domain in full (rest from reference TRBV19 and TRBJ2-3): DGGITQSPKYLFRKEGQNVTLSCEQNLNHDAMYWYRQDPGQGLRLIYYSQIVNDFQKGDIAEGYSVSREKKESFPLTVTSAQKNPTAFYLCASSIGVEDPQYFGPGTRLTVL.

This clone was observed a single time. CDR3 sequence (DNA): TGTGCCAGCAGCCCGAGATATAACTATGGCTACACCTTC. It is translated as CASSPRYNYGYTF. The genes are TRBV11-3 and TRBJ1-2; D not certain. Germline-derived CDR1 and CDR2 are SGHNT and YENEEA. The CDR3 contains 13 residues. V lost 5 bases and J 1 base, leaving 8 bases between the germline ends.

The count of this clone is one. The V call is TRBV6-5, the J call TRBJ1-6; no clear D gene. Germline CDR1 MNHEY, CDR2 SVGAGI. Trimming took off 0 bases at V and 7 bases at J, with 10 bases between the two ends. The CDR3 has 15 residues. The CDR3 nucleotides read TGTGCCAGCAGTTACTCTGGCAGTCGCAATTCACCCCTCCACTTT. Encoded protein: CASSYSGSRNSPLHF.

This chain uses TRBV7-2 with TRBJ1-2; TRBD1 agrees at 8 bases. Germline V gives CDR1 SGHTA, CDR2 FQGNSA. The V and J ends lost 5 bases and 3 bases, in that order; junction bases with no gene match: 11. The CDR3 spans 16 residues. In DNA, the CDR3 is TGTGCCAGCAGCCCGCACCGCTTACAGGGGGACTATGGCTACACCTTC. It codes for CASSPHRLQGDYGYTF.

This chain connects TRBV6-5 to TRBJ2-7; 9 nucleotides agree with TRBD1. The CDR3 contains 13 residues. The V segment lost 7 bases and the J segment 3 bases; nucleotides outside the gene matches: 4. Germline CDR1 and CDR2: MNHEY and SVGAGI. The CDR3 coding sequence is TGTGCCAGCACGGACAGGGGTTACTACGAGCAGTACTTC. This encodes CASTDRGYYEQYF.

V is TRBV18 and J is TRBJ2-7; weak D call: TRBD1 (5 bases). The germline V gene encodes CDR1 KGHSH and CDR2 LQKENI. The CDR3 extends over 15 amino acids. Trimming took 3 bases from V and 0 from J, leaving 12 bases between them. The CDR3 sequence is CASSPGWGHSYEQYF. In DNA form, the CDR3 reads TGTGCCAGCTCACCGGGCTGGGGCCACTCCTACGAGCAGTACTTC.

The V call is TRBV7-2, the J call TRBJ2-3, with 10 bases identical to TRBD1. Germline CDR1 reads SGHTA; CDR2 reads FQGNSA. This CDR3 has 15 amino acids. V shed 1 base and J 5 bases; nucleotides not matched to a gene: 3. This CDR3 reads CASSLGGQGIDTQYF. The CDR3 DNA is TGTGCCAGCAGCTTAGGGGGACAGGGGATAGATACGCAGTATTTT.

The V and J genes are TRBV2 and TRBJ1-5, with TRBD1 identical over 8 bases. The CDR3 runs to 15 residues. Germline V gives CDR1 SNHLY, CDR2 FYNNEI. The V segment lost 0 bases and the J segment 8 bases; nucleotides outside the gene matches: 6. CDR3 loop: CASSEARTGKKPQHF. The CDR3 DNA reads TGTGCCAGCAGTGAAGCGCGGACAGGGAAAAAGCCCCAGCATTTT.

This clone was detected only once. The chain couples TRBV7-6 to TRBJ1-2; the D gene is possibly TRBD1 (6 bases). Trimming shortened V by 5 bases and J by 7 bases, and 14 bases separated the two germline ends. The germline gives CDR1 SGHVS, CDR2 FNYEAQ. This CDR3 comprises 13 residues. In nucleotides, the CDR3 is TGTGCCAGCAGCCAACAAGGGGGGTCTGGCTACACCTTC. This codes for CASSQQGGSGYTF.

This chain connects TRBV15 to TRBJ2-6; no firm D call. The CDR3 has 16 amino acids. V lost 0 bases to trimming and J lost 2 bases, with 8 bases between them. Per the germline V gene, CDR1 is LNHNV and CDR2 is YYDKDF (reference sequence). In DNA, the CDR3 is TGTGCCACCAGCAGAGATATTGCAACTGGGGCCAACGTCCTGACTTTC. Translated: CATSRDIATGANVLTF. The full variable domain, with the rest looked up from reference TRBV15 and TRBJ2-6, is DAMVIQNPRYQVTQFGKPVTLSCSQTLNHNVMYWYQQKSSQAPKLLFHYYDKDFNNEADTPDNFQSRRPNTSFCFLDIRSPGLGDTAMYLCATSRDIATGANVLTFGAGSRLTVL.

V gene TRBV6-6 combines with J gene TRBJ2-3; TRBD1 matches at 7 bases. CDR3 length: 14 amino acids. Germline trimming cut 1 base from V and 6 bases from J; bases unmatched to any gene: 4. CDR1 MNHNY and CDR2 SVGAGI come from the germline V gene (reference sequence). The chain's CDR3 is CASSYLTGTDTQYF. CDR3 nucleotides: TGTGCCAGCAGTTACTTGACAGGGACGGATACGCAGTATTTT.

This clone was picked up one time. The chain carries TRBV6-4 and TRBJ1-5, with D possibly being TRBD1 (5 bases). Trimming took 6 bases from V and 5 from J, leaving 11 bases between them. CDR1 is MRHNA and CDR2 is SNTAGT in the germline V gene. The CDR3 is 13 residues long. The CDR3 sequence is CASSMTRDQPQHF. In DNA, the CDR3 is TGTGCCAGCAGCATGACCAGGGATCAGCCCCAGCATTTT.

This clone was observed a handful of times. The chain carries TRBV18 and TRBJ2-7, with 7 bases lining up with TRBD1. Germline loops: CDR1 KGHSH, CDR2 LQKENI. The CDR3 has 15 residues. V dropped 3 bases and J dropped 6; count of bases not matched to a gene: 11. In DNA form, the CDR3 reads TGTGCCAGCTCACCTCCTACAGGGGCAACGGGCGAGCAGTACTTC. This translates into CASSPPTGATGEQYF.

The V call is TRBV6-1, the J call TRBJ1-6; 7 bases match TRBD1. CDR3 length: 18 residues. Germline assignment: CDR1 MNHNS and CDR2 SASEGT. The J segment lost 8 bases and the V segment lost 4 bases, leaving 17 bases of the junction unmatched. DNA of the CDR3: TGTGCCAGCAGTGGCGCATACATTACAGGGGCATTGTATTCACCCCTCCACTTT. This sequence encodes CASSGAYITGALYSPLHF.

This clone was recorded a few times. V usage is TRBV2 and J usage is TRBJ2-3; 10 bases match TRBD2. The J segment lost 5 bases and the V segment lost 4 bases, leaving 12 bases of the junction unmatched. CDR1 and CDR2 from the germline V gene are SNHLY and FYNNEI. The CDR3 totals 17 residues. The CDR3 nucleotides read TGTGCCAGCAGTGCGAGCAAGCGGGGGGGCCGAAGAGATACGCAGTATTTT. Translation: CASSASKRGGRRDTQYF.

V gene TRBV5-1 combines with J gene TRBJ1-4; D call uncertain. The germline gives CDR1 SGHRS, CDR2 YFSETQ. The CDR3 is made up of 15 amino acids. Trimming took off 7 bases at V and 0 bases at J, with 13 bases between the two ends. In nucleotides, the CDR3 is TGCGCCAGCGGCCGCAACGGGGCAACTAATGAAAAACTGTTTTTT. It translates to CASGRNGATNEKLFF.

This chain connects TRBV30 to TRBJ2-3; 10 bases agree with TRBD2. This CDR3 is built from 15 residues. Trimming took 4 bases from V and 4 from J; bases not matched to a gene: 8. CDR1 is GTSNPN, CDR2 SVGIG, per germline (reference sequence). CDR3 sequence reads: CAWTFGLAVPDTQYF. The CDR3 bases are TGTGCCTGGACTTTTGGACTAGCGGTTCCAGATACGCAGTATTTT.

CDR3 region: CASSPMEGSEGYTF. CDR3 bases: TGTGCCAGCAGCCCCATGGAGGGGTCGGAAGGCTACACCTTC. The rearrangement joins TRBV7-3 to TRBJ1-2; the D gene is possibly TRBD1 (5 bases). Germline assignment: CDR1 SGHTA and CDR2 FQGTGA. Between the trimmed V and J ends, which lost 5 bases and 8 bases, there was a span of 18 bases. This CDR3 has 14 amino acids. Filled out from reference TRBV7-3 and TRBJ1-2, the complete variable domain reads GAGVSQTPSNKVTEKGKYVELRCDPISGHTALYWYRQSLGQGPEFLIYFQGTGAADDSGLPNDRFFAVRPEGSVSTLKIQRTERGDSAVYLCASSPMEGSEGYTFGSGTRLTVV.

V usage is TRBV6-5 and J usage is TRBJ1-2; no reliable D call. V lost 7 bases and J lost 7, with 22 bases in between. Germline V lookup: CDR1 MNHEY, CDR2 SVGAGI. The CDR3 length is 15 residues. CDR3 DNA: TGTGCCAGCACCCCAAAATATACGGACCGGTCTGGCTACACCTTC. Translation gives CASTPKYTDRSGYTF.

The chain joins TRBV6-4 to TRBJ1-6; tentatively, D is TRBD1 (6 bases). The V gene's germline CDR1 is MRHNA and CDR2 SNTAGT. The CDR3 is made up of 15 amino acids. The V gene lost 2 bases and the J gene lost 10 bases, with 15 bases spanning the gap. CDR3 amino acids: CASSDKQGRGSPLHF. CDR3 DNA: TGTGCCAGCAGTGACAAACAGGGTCGCGGATCACCCCTCCACTTT.

The CDR3 DNA follows: TGTGCCAGCAGAACCGGGTTCCTAACGTATGGCTACACCTTC. Residues: CASRTGFLTYGYTF. V gene TRBV6-1 combines with J gene TRBJ1-2; D is unclear. V lost 6 bases and J 5 bases, leaving 16 bases between the germline ends. The CDR3 runs 14 residues. CDR1 and CDR2 from the germline V gene are MNHNS and SASEGT.

This clone came up once. The chain carries TRBV25-1 and TRBJ2-7, with a possible D match to TRBD1 (6 bases). The CDR3 runs to 15 residues. Looked up from germline, CDR1 is MGHDK and CDR2 is SYGVNS. V was cut by 8 bases and J by 0 bases, with 17 bases left in between. CDR3 in DNA: TGTGCCAGCTCTCCCGGACAGAGAAACTCCTACGAGCAGTACTTC. Its translation: CASSPGQRNSYEQYF.

V usage is TRBV14 and J usage is TRBJ1-2; D is unresolved. The germline CDR1 and CDR2 sequences are SGHDN and FVKESK. Trimming left V 4 bases short and J 4 bases short, with 16 bases between. The CDR3 is made up of 15 amino acids. The CDR3 DNA is TGTGCCAGCAGCCCCCAGCCATTTGGGGTCTATGGCTACACCTTC. It translates to CASSPQPFGVYGYTF.

This chain's CDR3 is CASSEGGANQPQHF. The CDR3 nucleotides are TGTGCCAGCAGTGAGGGGGGAGCTAATCAGCCCCAGCATTTT. The V call is TRBV2, the J call TRBJ1-5, with D perhaps TRBD1 (5 bases). The CDR3 extends over 14 amino acids. V lost 3 bases and J 4 bases, leaving 10 bases between the germline ends. In germline, CDR1 is SNHLY, CDR2 FYNNEI.

This chain links TRBV4-1 with TRBJ1-2; D call uncertain. Trimming shortened V by 4 bases and J by 5 bases, and 20 bases separated the two germline ends. CDR3 length: 16 amino acids. Germline V gene sequence: CDR1 MGHRA, CDR2 YSYEKL. The DNA for the CDR3 is TGCGCCAGCAGCCGAACCGGGCCCCTACCTACGTATGGCTACACCTTC. Its translation: CASSRTGPLPTYGYTF.

This chain connects TRBV7-9 to TRBJ2-1; 7 bases align to TRBD2. The CDR3 extends over 12 amino acids. V gave up 7 bases and J gave up 7 bases; unmatched junction bases: 4. Germline V gives CDR1 SEHNR, CDR2 FQNEAQ (reference sequence). The CDR3: CASIRSGNEQFF. CDR3 nucleotide sequence: TGTGCCAGCATTCGTAGCGGGAATGAGCAGTTCTTC. Full variable domain (remainder filled in from reference TRBV7-9 and TRBJ2-1): DTGVSQNPRHKITKRGQNVTFRCDPISEHNRLYWYRQTLGQGPEFLTYFQNEAQLEKSRLLSDRFSAERPKGSFSTLEIQRTEQGDSAMYLCASIRSGNEQFFGPGTRLTVL.

The chain recombines TRBV18 with TRBJ2-7; D might be TRBD1 (5 bases). The CDR3 runs 13 residues. V was shortened by 4 bases and J by 6 bases, with 13 bases between the two germline ends. Germline values: CDR1 KGHSH, CDR2 LQKENI. Here the CDR3 reads CASSLIQDSEQYF. The CDR3 DNA reads TGTGCCAGCTCACTAATACAGGATTCCGAGCAGTACTTC.

This chain connects TRBV28 to TRBJ1-2; D is perhaps TRBD1 (5 bases). Trimming took off 7 bases at V and 3 bases at J, with 9 bases between the two ends. This CDR3 comprises 12 residues. Per germline, CDR1 MDHEN and CDR2 SYDVKM. CDR3 residues: CASTNRYYGYTF. In DNA form, the CDR3 reads TGTGCCAGCACTAACAGGTACTATGGCTACACCTTC.

CDR3 region: CASSHELTGQGGVGTEAFF. CDR3 nucleotides: TGTGCCAGCAGCCACGAACTAACAGGACAGGGGGGAGTTGGCACTGAAGCTTTCTTT. The chain joins TRBV11-3 to TRBJ1-1; 10 bases line up with TRBD1. Germline V gives CDR1 SGHNT, CDR2 YENEEA. The CDR3 contains 19 residues. Losses at the gene ends were 5 bases for V and 4 bases for J; bases not matched to a gene: 19. Combining the CDR3 with reference TRBV11-3 and TRBJ1-1 gives the whole variable domain EAGVVQSPRYKIIEKKQPVAFWCNPISGHNTLYWYLQNLGQGPELLIRYENEEAVDDSQLPKDRFSAERLKGVDSTLKIQPAELGDSAVYLCASSHELTGQGGVGTEAFFGQGTRLTVV.

J is TRBJ1-3 and V is TRBV4-1; no clear D gene. Trimming took 1 base from V and 7 from J, leaving 11 bases between them. The CDR3 sequence is 14 residues long. Germline assignment: CDR1 MGHRA and CDR2 YSYEKL. The CDR3 sequence is CASSQVYGLNTIYF. For the CDR3, the DNA is TGCGCCAGCAGCCAAGTTTATGGTTTGAACACCATATATTTT.